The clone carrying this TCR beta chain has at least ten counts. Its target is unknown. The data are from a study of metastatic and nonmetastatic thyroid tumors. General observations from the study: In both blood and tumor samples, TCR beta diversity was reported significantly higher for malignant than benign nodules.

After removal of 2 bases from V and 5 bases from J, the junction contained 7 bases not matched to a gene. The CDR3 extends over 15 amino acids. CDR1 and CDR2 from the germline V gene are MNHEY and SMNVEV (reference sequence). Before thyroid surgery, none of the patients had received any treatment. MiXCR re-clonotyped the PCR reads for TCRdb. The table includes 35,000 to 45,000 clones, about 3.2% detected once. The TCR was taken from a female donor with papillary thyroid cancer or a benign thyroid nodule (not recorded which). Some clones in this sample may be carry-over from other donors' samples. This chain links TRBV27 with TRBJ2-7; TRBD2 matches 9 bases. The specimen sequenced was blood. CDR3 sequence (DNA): TGTGCCAGCAGTTTACTAGCGGGGAGTCGTGACGAGCAGTACTTC. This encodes CASSLLAGSRDEQYF.